This TCR beta chain appears in the sequencing data of a study of radiotherapy plus CTLA-4 blockade in lung cancer. Study at large: Overall, around 18% of patients showed an objective response, while approximately 28% attained disease control. Notes on the study in general: The study found tumor-derived TCR clones expanded in blood after radiotherapy plus ipilimumab. The best predictor of response was reported to be early blood T cell clone dynamics, with interferon-beta.

In chemo-refractory metastatic non-small-cell lung cancer, patients got ipilimumab CTLA-4 blockade together with focal radiation. Sequencing used immunoSEQ multiplex PCR; TCRdb keeps in-frame clones, though not all of them. The sample carries about 97,000 clones, 65% to 85% recorded once. As regards this clone: The antigen is not known.

Germline lookup yields CDR1 KGHSH and CDR2 LQKENI. Trimming cost V 3 bases and J 3 bases, with 21 bases left between them. The CDR3 covers 17 residues. Sequencing used peripheral blood, obtained from a patient treated with radiotherapy plus ipilimumab. The gene calls are TRBV18 and TRBJ2-7; D may be TRBD1 (6 bases). The clonotype comes from a human donor with non-small cell lung cancer who had a partial response to radiotherapy plus ipilimumab. Some clones in this sample may be carry-over from other donors' samples. CDR3 nucleotides: TGTGCCAGCTCACCGGGCCTTCCGGGCCAGGGGTACTACGAGCAGTACTTC. Its protein is CASSPGLPGQGYYEQYF.